These 17 T cell receptor beta chains originate from one sample sequenced in a study of blood T cell repertoires in COVID-19. Profiled with immunoSEQ multiplex PCR; TCRdb holds only in-frame clones, not every one. The sample has roughly 340,000 clones; under 95% are singletons. Sequencing used peripheral blood. These receptors all stem from a woman under 30 who had recovered from COVID-19.

V gene TRBV7-2 combines with J gene TRBJ2-1, with a weak D call TRBD2 (5 bases). Between the trimmed V and J ends, which lost 5 bases and 11 bases, there was a span of 25 bases. Germline-derived CDR1 and CDR2 are SGHTA and FQGNSA. The CDR3 is made up of 16 amino acids. In DNA, the CDR3 is TGTGCCAGCAGCCCAAGCCGGGGAGACCTCAGGTCCCAGCAGTTCTTC. It yields the protein CASSPSRGDLRSQQFF.

J is TRBJ2-2 and V is TRBV7-8; 10 nucleotides line up with TRBD1. CDR1 and CDR2 from the germline V gene are SGHVS and FQNEAQ. This CDR3 region has 17 residues. V was clipped by 5 bases and J by 5 bases; unmatched bases: 11. CDR3 sequence (DNA): TGTGCCAGCAGCATGTCGAGGGACAGGGGATTGACCGGGGAGCTGTTTTTT. It specifies CASSMSRDRGLTGELFF. Together with reference TRBV7-8 and TRBJ2-2, the CDR3 gives the full variable domain: GAGVSQSPRYKVAKRGQDVALRCDPISGHVSLFWYQQALGQGPEFLTYFQNEAQLDKSGLPSDRFFAERPEGSVSTLKIQRTQQEDSAVYLCASSMSRDRGLTGELFFGEGSRLTVL.

J is TRBJ1-6 and V is TRBV4-3; D might be TRBD1 (5 bases). Germline-derived CDR1 and CDR2 are LGHNA and YSLEER. V shed 0 bases and J shed 7 bases, with 13 bases lying between them. The CDR3 runs to 16 residues. The chain's CDR3 is CASSQDGGVGNSPLHF. The CDR3 DNA follows: TGCGCCAGCAGCCAAGATGGGGGGGTGGGAAATTCACCCCTCCACTTT.

V gene TRBV27 combines with J gene TRBJ2-1; a weak D match, TRBD2 (6 bases). CDR1 is MNHEY, CDR2 SMNVEV, per germline (reference sequence). The CDR3 length is 13 residues. Trimming stripped 3 bases from V and 6 bases from J, with 9 bases between. The CDR3 is CASSLGSGNEQFF. Written as DNA, the CDR3 is TGTGCCAGCAGTTTGGGTAGCGGCAATGAGCAGTTCTTC.

The gene calls are TRBV13 and TRBJ1-1; D gene ambiguous. The V end was cut by 4 bases, the J end by 2 bases, with 8 bases between. Germline CDR1 is PRHDT and CDR2 is FYEKMQ (reference sequence). The CDR3 is 13 amino acids. CDR3 nucleotides: TGTGCCAGCAGCTCTTCGGTTAACACTGAAGCTTTCTTT. Protein sequence: CASSSSVNTEAFF. The full variable domain, rest sourced from reference TRBV13 and TRBJ1-1, is AAGVIQSPRHLIKEKRETATLKCYPIPRHDTVYWYQQGPGQDPQFLISFYEKMQSDKGSIPDRFSAQQFSDYHSELNMSSLELGDSALYFCASSSSVNTEAFFGQGTRLTVV.

The chain carries TRBV5-1 and TRBJ2-1, with 7 bases matching TRBD1. This CDR3 region has 11 residues. Germline V gene lookup returns CDR1 SGHRS and CDR2 YFSETQ. J lost 13 bases, V lost 2 bases, and 3 bases had no gene match. The CDR3 DNA follows: TGCGCCAGCAGCTTCCGGGACAGTCAGTTCTTC. Translated: CASSFRDSQFF.

The V call is TRBV11-3, the J call TRBJ1-1; the D gene is possibly TRBD1 (5 bases). The germline CDR1 and CDR2 sequences are SGHNT and YENEEA. The CDR3 runs to 13 residues. V was clipped by 0 bases and J by 3 bases, with 5 bases between them. This CDR3 is CASSLEQDTEAFF. The CDR3 nucleotides read TGTGCCAGCAGCTTAGAACAGGACACTGAAGCTTTCTTT. The full variable domain, rest sourced from reference TRBV11-3 and TRBJ1-1, is EAGVVQSPRYKIIEKKQPVAFWCNPISGHNTLYWYLQNLGQGPELLIRYENEEAVDDSQLPKDRFSAERLKGVDSTLKIQPAELGDSAVYLCASSLEQDTEAFFGQGTRLTVV.

The chain has TRBV19 and TRBJ2-2; 9 bases map to TRBD1. The V and J ends lost 6 bases and 3 bases, in that order; junction bases with no gene match: 5. This CDR3 has 15 amino acids. Germline values: CDR1 LNHDA, CDR2 SQIVND (reference sequence). The CDR3 DNA reads TGTGCCAGTAGAACGGGACAGGGTGACACCGGGGAGCTGTTTTTT. Encoded protein: CASRTGQGDTGELFF. The complete variable domain, with remaining parts taken from reference TRBV19 and TRBJ2-2, reads DGGITQSPKYLFRKEGQNVTLSCEQNLNHDAMYWYRQDPGQGLRLIYYSQIVNDFQKGDIAEGYSVSREKKESFPLTVTSAQKNPTAFYLCASRTGQGDTGELFFGEGSRLTVL.

The chain carries TRBV6-7 and TRBJ1-5; D gene unclear. TRBV6-7 is marked as an open reading frame, function uncertain. The CDR3 is 9 amino acids. The ends were cut back, 11 bases at V and 5 bases at J, with 4 bases in the middle. In DNA, the CDR3 is TGTGCCGGCTATCAGCCCCAGCATTTT. Translated: CAGYQPQHF.

This rearrangement joins TRBV5-1 to TRBJ1-1; D is unclear. Germline-derived CDR1 and CDR2 are SGHRS and YFSETQ. With 2 bases removed from V and 4 bases from J, the gap between germline ends came to 12 bases. CDR3 size: 14 residues. The CDR3 loop is CASSLPAAGTEAFF. The CDR3 DNA is TGCGCCAGCAGCTTACCCGCCGCGGGCACTGAAGCTTTCTTT.

The chain is built from TRBV7-2 and TRBJ1-5, with 8 bases matching TRBD1. Germline CDR1 reads SGHTA; CDR2 reads FQGNSA. This CDR3 comprises 15 residues. The V gene end was trimmed by 0 bases and the J gene end by 7 bases; junction bases not matched to a gene: 5. Here the CDR3 reads CASSLAPGDRQPQHF. CDR3 bases: TGTGCCAGCAGCTTAGCGCCGGGGGACAGGCAGCCCCAGCATTTT.

The CDR3 DNA reads TGTGCCTGGAGTGTACGGTGGATCCGGGACAGTTTCAATCAGCCCCAGCATTTT. This codes for CAWSVRWIRDSFNQPQHF. The chain has TRBV30 and TRBJ1-5, with 7 bases matching TRBD1. Germline V lookup: CDR1 GTSNPN, CDR2 SVGIG (reference sequence). J gave up 3 bases and V 0 bases, and 14 bases lay outside the gene matches. The CDR3 is 18 residues long.

The chain combines TRBV9 with TRBJ2-5; perhaps TRBD1 as D (6 bases). The CDR3 is 14 amino acids. Germline V gene lookup returns CDR1 SGDLS and CDR2 YYNGEE. The germline V and J ends were trimmed by 7 bases and 0 bases, with 13 bases remaining between them. The CDR3 sequence: CASGKQGYQETQYF. CDR3 in DNA: TGTGCCAGCGGAAAACAGGGTTACCAAGAGACCCAGTACTTC.

This chain uses TRBV5-4 with TRBJ2-3, with TRBD2 matching 7 bases. CDR1 SGHNT and CDR2 YYREEE come from the germline V gene (reference sequence). This CDR3 is built from 15 residues. The V and J ends lost 4 bases and 1 base, in that order; junction bases with no gene match: 6. CDR3 amino acids: CASSRDTSGTDTQYF. The CDR3 region has the DNA TGTGCCAGCAGCCGTGATACTAGCGGCACAGATACGCAGTATTTT.

The genes are TRBV7-9 and TRBJ2-7; 8 bases match TRBD2. CDR1 and CDR2 from the germline V gene are SEHNR and FQNEAQ (reference sequence). With V trimmed by 5 bases and J by 6 bases, 6 bases remained unmatched. The CDR3 has 13 residues. CDR3 sequence reads: CASSTPGLVEQYV. For the CDR3, the DNA is TGTGCCAGCAGCACCCCGGGACTAGTCGAGCAGTACGTC.

The chain carries TRBV7-9 and TRBJ1-2, with 7 positions matching TRBD1. CDR1 SEHNR and CDR2 FQNEAQ come from the germline V gene (reference sequence). Trimming at V came to 7 bases and at J to 4 bases, leaving 6 bases not matched to a gene. The CDR3 runs to 13 residues. CDR3 sequence (DNA): TGTGCCAGCAACCGACAGGGACCCTATGGCTACACCTTC. Translated: CASNRQGPYGYTF.

The chain recombines TRBV19 with TRBJ2-5; D call uncertain. Trimming cost V 5 bases and J 1 base, with 8 bases left between them. CDR1 and CDR2 from the germline V gene are LNHDA and SQIVND (reference sequence). The CDR3 is 13 amino acids. CDR3 bases: TGTGCCAGTAGTCTTCTCTCCCAAGAGACCCAGTACTTC. Its translation is CASSLLSQETQYF.